This TCR beta chain was identified in a study of T cell responses to AZD1222 COVID-19 vaccine. Study-wide findings and caveats: None of the repertoires were sampled until the peak T cell response had passed.

The method was immunoSEQ multiplex PCR; TCRdb's version includes in-frame clones alone and lacks a portion of them. The data hold approximately 150,000 clones, with 92% observed a single time. The germline V and J ends were trimmed by 4 bases and 5 bases, with 17 bases remaining between them. The CDR3 is 14 amino acids. Germline CDR1 is SQVTM and CDR2 is ANQGSEA. As concerns this clone: The antigen is undetermined.

The chain combines TRBV29-1 with TRBJ1-2; tentatively, D is TRBD1 (5 bases). This receptor was identified in an adult in good health. The material was peripheral blood, obtained on day 0 of MenACWY control vaccination. DNA for the CDR3: TGCAGCGTTGTGGGGCGGACCGCCGAGTATGGCTACACCTTC. Protein: CSVVGRTAEYGYTF.